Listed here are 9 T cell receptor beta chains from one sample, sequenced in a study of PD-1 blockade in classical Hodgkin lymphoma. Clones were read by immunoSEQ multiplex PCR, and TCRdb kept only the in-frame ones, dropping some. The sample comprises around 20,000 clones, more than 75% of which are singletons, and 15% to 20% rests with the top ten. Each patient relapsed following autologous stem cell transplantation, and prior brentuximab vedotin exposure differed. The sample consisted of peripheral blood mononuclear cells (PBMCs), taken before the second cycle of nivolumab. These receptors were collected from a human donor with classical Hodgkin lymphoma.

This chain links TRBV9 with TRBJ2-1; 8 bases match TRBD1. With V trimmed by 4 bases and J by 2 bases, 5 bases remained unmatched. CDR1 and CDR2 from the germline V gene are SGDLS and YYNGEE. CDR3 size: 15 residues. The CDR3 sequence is CASSKTGDAYNEQFF. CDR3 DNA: TGTGCCAGCAGCAAGACAGGGGACGCCTACAATGAGCAGTTCTTC.

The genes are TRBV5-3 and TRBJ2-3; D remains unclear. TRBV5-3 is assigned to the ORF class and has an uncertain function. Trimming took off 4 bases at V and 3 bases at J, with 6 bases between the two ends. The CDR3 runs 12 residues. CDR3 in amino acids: CARSPGTDTQYF. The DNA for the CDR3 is TGTGCCAGAAGCCCTGGGACAGATACGCAGTATTTT.

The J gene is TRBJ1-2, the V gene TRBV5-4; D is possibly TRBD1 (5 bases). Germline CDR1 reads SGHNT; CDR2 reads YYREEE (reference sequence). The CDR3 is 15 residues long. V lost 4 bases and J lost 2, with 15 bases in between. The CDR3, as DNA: TGTGCCAGCAGCGCGGGGCAGGGCCCCAACTATGGCTACACCTTC. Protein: CASSAGQGPNYGYTF.

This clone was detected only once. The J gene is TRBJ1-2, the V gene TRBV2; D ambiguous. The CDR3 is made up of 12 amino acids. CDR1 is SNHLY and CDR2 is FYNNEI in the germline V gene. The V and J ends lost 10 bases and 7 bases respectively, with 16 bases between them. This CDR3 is CATSMALSGYTF. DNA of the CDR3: TGTGCCACGTCTATGGCATTGTCTGGCTACACCTTC. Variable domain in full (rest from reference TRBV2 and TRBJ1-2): EPEVTQTPSHQVTQMGQEVILRCVPISNHLYFYWYRQILGQKVEFLVSFYNNEISEKSEIFDDQFSVERPDGSNFTLKIRSTKLEDSAMYFCATSMALSGYTFGSGTRLTVV.

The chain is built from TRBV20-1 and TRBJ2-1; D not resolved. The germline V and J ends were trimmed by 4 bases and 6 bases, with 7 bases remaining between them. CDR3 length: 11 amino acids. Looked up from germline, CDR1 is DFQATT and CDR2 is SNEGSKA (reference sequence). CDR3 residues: CSATLVNEQFF. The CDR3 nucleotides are TGCAGTGCTACTCTAGTCAATGAGCAGTTCTTC.

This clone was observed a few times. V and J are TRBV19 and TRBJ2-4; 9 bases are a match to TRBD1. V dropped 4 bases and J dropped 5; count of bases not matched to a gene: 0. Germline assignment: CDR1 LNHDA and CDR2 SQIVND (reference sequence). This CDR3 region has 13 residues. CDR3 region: CASSRQGENIQYF. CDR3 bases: TGTGCCAGTAGTAGACAGGGGGAAAACATTCAGTACTTC.

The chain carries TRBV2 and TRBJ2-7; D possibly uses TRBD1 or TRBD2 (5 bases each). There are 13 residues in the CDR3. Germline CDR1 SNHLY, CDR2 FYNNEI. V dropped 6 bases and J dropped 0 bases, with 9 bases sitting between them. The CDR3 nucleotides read TGTGCCAGCAGCCTGGGGGTCTCCTACGAGCAGTACTTC. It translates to CASSLGVSYEQYF. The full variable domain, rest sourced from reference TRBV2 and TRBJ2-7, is EPEVTQTPSHQVTQMGQEVILRCVPISNHLYFYWYRQILGQKVEFLVSFYNNEISEKSEIFDDQFSVERPDGSNFTLKIRSTKLEDSAMYFCASSLGVSYEQYFGPGTRLTVT.

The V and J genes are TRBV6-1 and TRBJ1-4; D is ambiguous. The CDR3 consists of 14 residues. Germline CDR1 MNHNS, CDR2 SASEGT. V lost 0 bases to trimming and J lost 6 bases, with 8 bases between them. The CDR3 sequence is CASSEAGPDEKLFF. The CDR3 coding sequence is TGTGCCAGCAGTGAAGCCGGGCCGGATGAAAAACTGTTTTTT.

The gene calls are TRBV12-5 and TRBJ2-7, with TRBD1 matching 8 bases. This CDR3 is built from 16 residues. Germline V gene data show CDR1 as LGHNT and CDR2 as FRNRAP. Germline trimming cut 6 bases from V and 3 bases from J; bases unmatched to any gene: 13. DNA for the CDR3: TGTGCTAGTGGACTTGACCGGGACAGGCCTTTCTACGAGCAGTACTTC. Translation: CASGLDRDRPFYEQYF.